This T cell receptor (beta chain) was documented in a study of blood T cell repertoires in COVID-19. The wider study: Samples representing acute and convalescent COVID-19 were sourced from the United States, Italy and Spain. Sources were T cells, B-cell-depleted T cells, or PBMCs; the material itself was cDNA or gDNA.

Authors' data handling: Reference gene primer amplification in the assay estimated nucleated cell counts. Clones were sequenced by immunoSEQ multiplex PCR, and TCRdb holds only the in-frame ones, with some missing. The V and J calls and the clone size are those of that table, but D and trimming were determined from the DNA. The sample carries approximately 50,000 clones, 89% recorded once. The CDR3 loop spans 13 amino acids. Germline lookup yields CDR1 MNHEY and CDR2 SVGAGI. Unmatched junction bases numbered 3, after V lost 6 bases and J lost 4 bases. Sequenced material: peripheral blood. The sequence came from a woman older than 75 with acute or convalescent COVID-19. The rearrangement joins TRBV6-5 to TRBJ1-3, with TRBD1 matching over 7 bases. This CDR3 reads CASRRGQGNTIYF. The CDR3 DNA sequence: TGTGCCAGCAGACGGGGACAGGGAAACACCATATATTTT.